This T cell receptor (beta chain) was captured in a study of STAT5B mutations in CD4+ large granular lymphocyte leukemia. About the study: Among healthy controls, a particular HLA allele went with more CDR3 'QG' motifs. Findings of the study overall: Main leukemic clonotypes were patient-specific, but 25% appeared at low frequency elsewhere. Top patient clones used TRBV06 genes more often: 8/27 versus 2/35 in controls.

Germline-derived CDR1 and CDR2 are SGDLS and YYNGEE. CDR3 length: 14 residues. Trimming pared 0 bases from V and 3 bases from J, leaving 10 bases between. On this clone itself: Its specificity is unknown.

Study processing details: Productive clonotypes were detectable down to 2.59 x 10-5 frequency. The repertoire was sequenced with immunoSEQ multiplex PCR; TCRdb's copy has only in-frame clones and lacks some. That table supplies the V and J calls and clone size; D and trimming were determined from the DNA. The sample yields under 40,000 clones, roughly 78% seen once. The specimen sequenced was CD4+ T cells from blood buffy coats. This receptor was taken from a human donor in good health. The chain joins TRBV9 to TRBJ2-7, with D perhaps TRBD2 (5 bases). CDR3 coding DNA: TGTGCCAGCAGCGTAGAGTCGGGGAACTACGAGCAGTACTTC. Translated, it gives CASSVESGNYEQYF. Full variable domain (missing parts from reference TRBV9 and TRBJ2-7): DSGVTQTPKHLITATGQRVTLRCSPRSGDLSVYWYQQSLDQGLQFLIQYYNGEERAKGNILERFSAQQFPDLHSELNLSSLELGDSALYFCASSVESGNYEQYFGPGTRLTVT.